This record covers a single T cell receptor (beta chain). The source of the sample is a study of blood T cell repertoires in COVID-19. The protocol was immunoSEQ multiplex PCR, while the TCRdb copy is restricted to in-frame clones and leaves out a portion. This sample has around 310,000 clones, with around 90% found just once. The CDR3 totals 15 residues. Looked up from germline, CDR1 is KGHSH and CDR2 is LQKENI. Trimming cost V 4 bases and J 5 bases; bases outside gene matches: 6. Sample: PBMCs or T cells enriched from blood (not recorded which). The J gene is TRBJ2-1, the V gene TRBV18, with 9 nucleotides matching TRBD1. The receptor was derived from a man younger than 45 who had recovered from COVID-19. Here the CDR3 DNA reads TGTGCCAGCTCACGACGGGACAGGGACCACAATGAGCAGTTCTTC. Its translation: CASSRRDRDHNEQFF.